This section outlines one TCR beta chain sequence together with its context. The antigen it binds to is not known. The cohort comprised some 700 healthy bone marrow donors. Cohort members were all nominally healthy when sampled, although unrecorded immune exposures were likely present. The donor was CMV seronegative and belonged to the group of 352 seronegative cohort members. A peripheral blood sample was provided by each donor, and peripheral blood mononuclear cells were used for TCR beta sequencing. Genomic DNA was extracted from the blood cell samples with the Qiagen DNeasy Blood Extraction Kit. The data are from a study of cytomegalovirus exposure and HLA in healthy donors (TCRdb year 2017). General notes on the study: An earlier analysis of about 530 of the donors reported 276 Gb of sequence data and 117 million unique TCR beta sequences obtained from about 170 million T cells. An early release that covered about 640 HLA-typed donors contained about 300 gigabases of sequencing data and 85 million to 100 million unique TCR sequences. Among the roughly 400 genotyped donors, around 81% belonged to the genetic ancestry cluster associated with self-reported Caucasian donors. The aim of the study was to test whether cataloging public T cell receptors could identify signatures of past pathogen exposure. The study profiled the T cell repertoires of approximately 700 subjects by immunosequencing and related them to cytomegalovirus serostatus. Along with the roughly 670-subject first cohort, a separate validation cohort of about 110 different subjects was used. To predict cytomegalovirus infection status, the study brought together high-throughput TCR immunosequencing, statistical association of individual TCRs with disease status, and machine learning. In a later analysis, previously published TCR beta repertoires from 670 or so donors were re-analyzed and high-resolution HLA genotyping was added so that TCR occurrence patterns could be studied. Rather than using new phenotypic data, the later analysis identified candidate immune exposures from TCR beta sequences and from how often those sequences occurred across donors. An earlier analysis of 500 to 750 of the donors applied high-throughput TCR beta sequencing to assess whether each TCR beta V gene segment acted as functional or pseudogenic. Donor age, sex, ethnicity and CMV serostatus were collected together with the repertoire data. In a later genetic analysis, genome-wide SNP genotypes for about 55% of the 666 donors were used, and that subset was treated as a discovery cohort. All discovery cohort repertoires had been generated using a single sequencing platform. HLA typing included class I and class II loci at four-digit resolution. The number of donors typed differed by locus, with 629-630 for A, B, C, DRB1 and DQB1, around 500 for DQA1, approximately 570 for DPA1, and some 450 for DPB1. Several DR-DQ haplotypes were handled as single units for association and clustering, since linkage in the cohort was strong. Among about 400 genotyped donors of the cohort, an average of roughly 230,000 unique TCR beta nucleotide sequences was sequenced per donor, of which about 19% were non-productive.

Library method: the immunoSEQ multiplex PCR assay. A mixture of 60 forward primers for TCR Vbeta segments and 13 reverse primers for TCR Jbeta segments was used in the multiplex PCR. The CDR3 region of rearranged TCR beta genes was amplified from genomic DNA by a multiplex PCR assay. On the Illumina HiSeq System, the amplified TCR beta libraries were sequenced as 87-base-pair reads. In the paper's pipeline: In a later analysis, some 80 million unique TCR beta chains were counted across the 690 or so repertoires, and roughly 11 million of these chains were shared by at least two donors. Raw reads were error-corrected and collapsed into unique sequences with a nearest-neighbor algorithm that merged closely related sequences to remove PCR and sequencing errors. To assign V, D and J gene segments, CDR3 sequences were aligned to IMGT reference sequences. For a sequence to be retained, at least a six-nucleotide match to both a V gene segment and a J gene segment was required. A rearrangement was called productive if the CDR3 had no stop codons and remained in frame with V and J, and every other rearrangement was called non-productive. CDR3 was defined according to IMGT convention as the region running from the second conserved V-encoded cysteine to the conserved J-encoded phenylalanine. Sequences without an unambiguous match to a single V gene segment were excluded from the earlier analysis of 587 of the donors. In an earlier analysis of approximately 550 of the donors, V segments were called functional above 56.7% productive rearrangements and were called segregating when the between-donor standard deviation exceeded 5%. To diagnose cytomegalovirus status from the catalog of TCR beta chain sequences, a statistical classification framework was built. V and J gene assignment, in a later analysis, came from comparing TCR nucleotide sequences with IMGT/GENE-DB human TR gene sequences. The TCRdist pipeline was used in a later analysis to assign CDR3 sequences and most-parsimonious VDJ recombination scenarios. In a later analysis, each TCR beta chain was defined by its CDR3 amino acid sequence together with its V-gene family, and reads lacking a unique V-gene family were excluded. In a later analysis, 450 to 600 highly shared, low-generation-probability nucleotide sequences were removed to address suspected cross-contamination and a sequencing artifact. For each public chain, a later analysis derived a clonal expansion index from normalized ranks of inferred template counts within each repertoire. In a later analysis, generation probabilities were computed with a VDJ recombination model fitted to out-of-frame rearrangements, and the resulting probabilities were checked against IGoR. In a later analysis, hypergeometric tests were used to score TCR-TCR, TCR-HLA and TCR-CMV co-occurrence, with a repertoire-size bias correction applied to TCR pairs. In a later analysis, false discovery rates were estimated by permuting HLA or CMV assignments 20 times. In a later analysis, co-occurring TCRs were grouped using DBSCAN, with TCRdist sequence similarity added in when clustering inside HLA-allele-positive subsets. Co-occurrence clustering excluded repertoires with fewer than 30,000 or more than 120,000 public chains, plus five with anomalous nucleotide sharing. TCRdb provides this immuneACCESS table in a form limited to in-frame rearrangements. Some clones are lacking; in checked studies, under half of them reflect an unresolved V gene, and why the rest are absent is not known. That table furnishes V, J and clone size, whereas the DNA furnished D and trimming. This sample's table lists some 150,000 clones. 2.2% of the sample goes to the ten largest clones.

Broader findings and caveats from the paper: Compared with equally common non-associated chains, HLA-associated TCR beta chains in a later analysis were more clonally expanded and had lower generation probabilities. In an earlier analysis of some 640 of the donors, most TCR beta V segments were observed in productive rearrangements about 87% or about 30% of the time, broadly matching IMGT annotations. In vitro tests confirmed that a few of the cytomegalovirus-associated TCR beta chains recognize cytomegalovirus antigens. The classifier was reported to diagnose cytomegalovirus status with high specificity and sensitivity in both the original and validation cohorts. Several of the top co-occurrence clusters appeared to be linked to parvovirus B19, influenza, CMV and Epstein-Barr virus, according to a later analysis. In this cohort, only TCR beta chains were sequenced, and detectable features were limited by the absence of alpha or paired-chain data. Roughly uniform sequencing depth across donors was assumed in presence/absence analyses, although this assumption may not hold. A further reported finding was that TCR beta sequences accurately predicted the HLA-A and HLA-B alleles for most subjects in the first cohort. A later genetic analysis associated a missense DCLRE1C variant with V-gene and J-gene trimming of TCR beta chains, and an independent cohort replicated the association. The only immune exposure information available for the cohort was CMV serostatus. A cluster of highly shared sequence variants was judged likely to represent a technical artifact of the sequencing pipeline. According to a later genetic analysis, donors in an Asian-associated ancestry cluster had fewer N-insertions in productive TCRs than the approximately 630-donor mean. Linkage disequilibrium might explain the correlated functional status among segregating V segments, but an unknown experimental factor could not be ruled out. When HLA alleles, especially DR and DQ, strongly co-occurred, TCR associations were difficult to assign to individual alleles. Across donors, most TCR sequences were observed very rarely, whereas some public TCRs were present in many individuals. A total of roughly 160 TCR beta chains were listed by the study as associated with cytomegalovirus. Specific HLA alleles were associated with some 15,000 TCR beta sequences at a false discovery rate of 0.05 in a later analysis. Over 15 rarely observed V segments, including chromosome 9 orphons, were excluded from the earlier analysis of approximately 600 of the donors because counts were too low. In a later analysis, the rate of TCR association differed among HLA loci, with DRB1 alleles having the most associated TCRs and HLA-C alleles having the fewest. A later analysis found that most CMV-associated TCR beta chains appeared HLA-restricted, with HLA associations seemingly driven largely by CMV exposure. Because some donors lacked HLA typing at each locus, the association tests relied only on the typed subset. Some IMGT-functional V segments, including TRBV6-2 and TRBV6-3, could not be distinguished by the 87-base-pair reads and were therefore excluded. It was suggested by the authors that the approach could potentially be generalized to other disease states and immunological phenotypes.

From its cysteine to its phenylalanine, the CDR3 spans 14 amino acids. Just CDR3 DNA is preserved here, 42 bases in frame from base 1. The germline V gene encodes CDR1 SQVTM and CDR2 ANQGSEA. Relative to germline, V is missing 7 bases and J is missing 4 bases, with 7 bases of the junction outside any gene match. This receptor was identified in a woman aged 18 to 35 in good health and CMV-seronegative. Material for sequencing was PBMCs. The chain is made from TRBV29-1 and TRBJ2-5; TRBD1 lines up with 12 middle nucleotides. Here is the DNA: TGCAGCGCAGGGACAGGGGGCGGTTCAGAGACCCAGTACTTC. Translation gives CSAGTGGGSETQYF. The variable domain in full, with residues beyond the CDR3 obtained from the reference TRBV29-1 and TRBJ2-5 genes, is SAVISQKPSRDICQRGTSLTIQCQVDSQVTMMFWYRQQPGQSLTLIATANQGSEATYESGFVIDKFPISRPNLTFSTLTVSNMSPEDSSIYLCSAGTGGGSETQYFGPGTRLLVL.